What follows are 28 T cell receptor beta chains derived from one specimen sequenced in a study of T cell repertoires in ileal Crohn's disease (dated 2019 in TCRdb). Taken with the paper, the label for time point translates to: neoterminal ileum biopsy at postoperative endoscopy, about 6 months after surgery. To prepare the library, the immunoSEQ multiplex PCR assay was applied. In its TCRdb copy, this immuneACCESS table keeps in-frame sequences only and misses some clones. Where compared with another copy, unresolved V genes explain less than half of these, and the others have no known cause. The sample table contains some 10,000 clones; only one count was recorded for 72% of them. Less than 10% of the sample rests with the top ten. Input material: ileal tissue. The receptors were sampled from an adult with Crohn's disease.

This clone was detected only a few times. The chain links TRBV27 to TRBJ2-7, with TRBD2 matching 7 bases. The CDR3 length is 15 residues. The V segment lost 5 bases and the J segment 5 bases; nucleotides outside the gene matches: 12. Germline V lookup: CDR1 MNHEY, CDR2 SMNVEV (reference sequence). In DNA form, the CDR3 reads TGTGCCAGCAGTACGAGCGAGGGGAGGGCCCACGAGCAGTACTTC. Translation gives CASSTSEGRAHEQYF.

The chain employs TRBV7-7 and TRBJ2-5; 13 bases match TRBD2. This CDR3 contains 16 residues. Trimming at V came to 1 base and at J to 4 bases, leaving 3 bases not matched to a gene. CDR1 and CDR2 from the germline V gene are SSHAT and FNYEAQ (reference sequence). The CDR3 sequence is CASSLGGTSGIETQYF. The CDR3 DNA sequence: TGTGCCAGCAGCTTAGGCGGGACTAGCGGGATAGAGACCCAGTACTTC.

There are a few counts of this clone. This chain connects TRBV27 to TRBJ1-5, with 11 bases aligning to TRBD1. Trimming at V came to 6 bases and at J to 2 bases, leaving 18 bases not matched to a gene. Germline assignment: CDR1 MNHEY and CDR2 SMNVEV (reference sequence). The CDR3 is made up of 20 amino acids. This CDR3 reads CASRQHSGTGGGAGNQPQHF. CDR3 coding DNA: TGTGCCAGCAGACAACACTCCGGGACAGGGGGGGGAGCTGGCAATCAGCCCCAGCATTTT.

The chain carries TRBV6-5 and TRBJ2-5, with D unresolved. The end of the DNA fits TRBJ2-7 better, so the J call may be wrong. The CDR3 is 15 residues long. Germline V gene sequence: CDR1 MNHEY, CDR2 SVGAGI. The CDR3: CASSYSGVGSYEQYF. As DNA, the CDR3 is TGTGCCAGCAGTTACTCGGGCGTGGGCTCCTACGAGCAGTACTTC.

V is TRBV18 and J is TRBJ1-3, with no clear D. Germline V gene lookup returns CDR1 KGHSH and CDR2 LQKENI. CDR3 length: 14 residues. Trimming removed 2 bases at V and 2 bases at J, with 7 bases between. The DNA of the CDR3 is TGTGCCAGCTCACCAGAGGCGGCTGGAAACACCATATATTTT. This encodes CASSPEAAGNTIYF. Based on the CDR3 plus reference TRBV18 and TRBJ1-3, the full variable domain is NAGVMQNPRHLVRRRGQEARLRCSPMKGHSHVYWYRQLPEEGLKFMVYLQKENIIDESGMPKERFSAEFPKEGPSILRIQQVVRGDSAAYFCASSPEAAGNTIYFGEGSWLTVV.

This clone is labeled as large. V is TRBV4-3 and J is TRBJ1-1, with 8 bases that match TRBD1. The CDR3 has 16 residues. The V segment lost 2 bases and the J segment 4 bases; nucleotides outside the gene matches: 9. In germline, CDR1 is LGHNA, CDR2 YSLEER. The DNA for the CDR3 is TGCGCCAGCAGCCAAAAACAGGGGGGAAGTGCCACTGAAGCTTTCTTT. The encoded protein is CASSQKQGGSATEAFF.

The chain joins TRBV5-1 to TRBJ2-3; 11 bases are shared with TRBD2. Trimming cost V 1 base and J 4 bases; bases outside gene matches: 8. This CDR3 is 17 amino acids long. The germline CDR1 and CDR2 sequences are SGHRS and YFSETQ. Here the CDR3 DNA reads TGCGCCAGCAGCTTGCTGTATAGCGGGAGGGCGTCAGATACGCAGTATTTT. Residues: CASSLLYSGRASDTQYF.

This sequence joins TRBV19 and TRBJ1-5; 8 nucleotides agree with TRBD1. Germline-derived CDR1 and CDR2 are LNHDA and SQIVND (reference sequence). CDR3 length: 15 amino acids. V lost 5 bases, J lost 3 bases, and 6 bases stayed unmatched. CDR3 sequence reads: CASSAGTGPNQPQHF. The CDR3 region has the DNA TGTGCCAGTAGTGCAGGGACAGGTCCCAATCAGCCCCAGCATTTT. The variable domain in full, with the rest retrieved from reference TRBV19 and TRBJ1-5, is DGGITQSPKYLFRKEGQNVTLSCEQNLNHDAMYWYRQDPGQGLRLIYYSQIVNDFQKGDIAEGYSVSREKKESFPLTVTSAQKNPTAFYLCASSAGTGPNQPQHFGDGTRLSIL.

This clone has a handful of counts. The chain links TRBV10-3 to TRBJ1-1; 7 positions match TRBD1. V lost 4 bases and J lost 3; bases outside the gene matches: 8. The germline V gene has CDR1 ENHRY and CDR2 SYGVKD. This CDR3 is built from 15 residues. The CDR3 loop reads CAISARQGQDTEAFF. The CDR3 DNA reads as TGTGCCATCAGTGCTCGACAGGGTCAAGACACTGAAGCTTTCTTT.

The rearrangement joins TRBV6-5 to TRBJ1-1, with 9 bases that match TRBD1. Germline lookup yields CDR1 MNHEY and CDR2 SVGAGI. V was clipped by 4 bases and J by 4 bases; unmatched bases: 1. This CDR3 region has 13 residues. CDR3 in amino acids: CASSLQGATEAFF. CDR3 nucleotides: TGTGCCAGCAGTTTACAGGGGGCCACTGAAGCTTTCTTT.

This chain links TRBV30 with TRBJ2-3; 12 bases are a match to TRBD2. Germline V gene sequence: CDR1 GTSNPN, CDR2 SVGIG (reference sequence). The CDR3 covers 15 residues. J was trimmed by 3 bases and V by 2 bases; bases with no gene match: 3. In DNA, the CDR3 is TGTGCCTGGAGTTCGACTAGCGGGAGAACAGATACGCAGTATTTT. Translating gives CAWSSTSGRTDTQYF.

The chain uses TRBV7-2 and TRBJ2-5, with 10 nucleotides matching TRBD1. The CDR3 is 18 residues long. Trimming took 1 base from V and 3 from J; bases not matched to a gene: 11. Germline V gives CDR1 SGHTA, CDR2 FQGNSA. CDR3 protein: CASSLVPGTGVSKETQYF. As DNA, the CDR3 is TGTGCCAGCAGCTTAGTCCCCGGGACAGGGGTTAGTAAAGAGACCCAGTACTTC.

This clone was counted a few times. The chain uses TRBV6-1 and TRBJ1-4, with 7 bases aligning to TRBD1. The germline CDR1 and CDR2 sequences are MNHNS and SASEGT. Trimming took 2 bases from V and 7 from J; bases not matched to a gene: 7. The CDR3 runs 15 residues. CDR3 nucleotides: TGTGCCAGCAGTGAAATCGAGGGGGCGGGTGAAAAACTGTTTTTT. As protein: CASSEIEGAGEKLFF.

The CDR3 DNA reads as TGTGCCAGCAGCTTGGCCCCGGGACAGGGTGCCAACTATGGCTACACCTTC. Residues: CASSLAPGQGANYGYTF. The chain uses TRBV5-4 and TRBJ1-2; TRBD1 matches 9 bases. V dropped 0 bases and J dropped 2; count of bases not matched to a gene: 8. CDR3 size: 17 residues. Germline values: CDR1 SGHNT, CDR2 YYREEE (reference sequence).

The J gene is TRBJ2-2, the V gene TRBV4-3; D is unresolved. The ends were cut back, 0 bases at V and 4 bases at J, with 15 bases in the middle. CDR3 size: 17 residues. Germline CDR1 reads LGHNA; CDR2 reads YSLEER. The CDR3 bases are TGCGCCAGCAGCCAAGATTGGAGAGTAGGCTCCACCGGGGAGCTGTTTTTT. Encoded protein: CASSQDWRVGSTGELFF.

The rearrangement uses TRBV7-9 and TRBJ2-1; D is possibly TRBD2 (6 bases). The ends were cut back, 7 bases at V and 15 bases at J, with 22 bases in the middle. The CDR3 is made up of 13 amino acids. Germline V gene sequence: CDR1 SEHNR, CDR2 FQNEAQ (reference sequence). CDR3 sequence reads: CASTNPEGTRGFF. In DNA, the CDR3 is TGTGCCAGCACCAACCCTGAGGGGACTCGGGGGTTCTTC.

The V and J genes are TRBV2 and TRBJ1-4, with a possible D match to TRBD1 (5 bases). The length of the CDR3 is 18 residues. The germline V gene encodes CDR1 SNHLY and CDR2 FYNNEI. V lost 1 base to trimming and J lost 0 bases, with 15 bases between them. DNA of the CDR3: TGTGCCAGCAGTGAAGTGGCAGGGCAAGTTTCAACTAATGAAAAACTGTTTTTT. This sequence encodes CASSEVAGQVSTNEKLFF.

This sequence joins TRBV4-3 and TRBJ2-7, with D tentatively TRBD2 (6 bases). V was clipped by 4 bases and J by 6 bases, with 16 bases between them. This CDR3 is 14 amino acids long. Germline loops: CDR1 LGHNA, CDR2 YSLEER. This CDR3 is CASSPQEGTGEQYF. The CDR3 DNA sequence: TGCGCCAGCAGCCCCCAGGAGGGGACGGGCGAGCAGTACTTC.

The chain uses TRBV30 and TRBJ2-1, with D uncertain. The CDR3 consists of 13 residues. Germline V gene sequence: CDR1 GTSNPN, CDR2 SVGIG (reference sequence). V was clipped by 0 bases and J by 3 bases, with 6 bases between them. CDR3 nucleotides: TGTGCCTGGAGTGTACTACGCTACAATGAGCAGTTCTTC. It is translated as CAWSVLRYNEQFF.

V is TRBV28 and J is TRBJ1-5, with no clear D. V was pared by 5 bases and J by 5 bases, with 13 bases between. Germline V gene data show CDR1 as MDHEN and CDR2 as SYDVKM. CDR3 length equals 14 residues. CDR3 sequence (DNA): TGTGCCAGCAGTGTCGCGGAGGGATATCAGCCCCAGCATTTT. This translates into CASSVAEGYQPQHF.

Only one count was recorded for this clone. The chain employs TRBV6-5 and TRBJ1-2; TRBD1 is a possible D gene (5 bases). This CDR3 has 13 amino acids. Trimming pared 2 bases from V and 7 bases from J, leaving 11 bases between. The germline V gene encodes CDR1 MNHEY and CDR2 SVGAGI. The CDR3: CASSYGQGGGYTF. The DNA of the CDR3 is TGTGCCAGCAGTTACGGGCAGGGAGGTGGCTACACCTTC.

The rearrangement links TRBV5-1 to TRBJ1-4; D is ambiguous. Germline V CDR1 and CDR2: SGHRS, YFSETQ. This CDR3 has 14 amino acids. V lost 1 base and J 1 base, leaving 5 bases between the germline ends. The CDR3 loop reads CASSLTGTNEKLFF. The CDR3 bases are TGCGCCAGCAGCTTGACCGGAACTAATGAAAAACTGTTTTTT.

The chain links TRBV4-1 to TRBJ2-1; 10 bases are shared with TRBD2. J gave up 0 bases and V 2 bases, and 4 bases lay outside the gene matches. This CDR3 has 17 residues. Germline V gene lookup returns CDR1 MGHRA and CDR2 YSYEKL. CDR3: CASSQQLAGSSYNEQFF. CDR3 in DNA: TGCGCCAGCAGCCAACAACTAGCGGGAAGCTCCTACAATGAGCAGTTCTTC.

For this clone: Other DNA sequences within the sample encode an identical CDR3. The chain carries TRBV27 and TRBJ2-7; D uncertain. Trimming took 0 bases from V and 0 from J, leaving 9 bases between them. In germline, CDR1 is MNHEY, CDR2 SMNVEV (reference sequence). The CDR3 runs to 15 residues. The CDR3, as DNA: TGTGCCAGCAGTTTATCTGGTGTGAGCTCCTACGAGCAGTACTTC. It specifies CASSLSGVSSYEQYF.

Only a few counts were recorded for this clone. This chain joins TRBV5-5 and TRBJ1-5, with D possibly matching TRBD1 (5 bases). The CDR3 consists of 15 residues. Per the germline V gene, CDR1 is SGHKS and CDR2 is YYEKEE (reference sequence). Trimming removed 1 base at V and 10 bases at J, with 18 bases between. The CDR3 region is CASSLSPGGDRPQHF. The CDR3 coding sequence is TGTGCCAGCAGCTTGAGTCCCGGGGGTGATAGACCCCAGCATTTT.

This rearrangement joins TRBV7-8 to TRBJ2-1; 7 bases line up with TRBD2. Losses at the gene ends were 2 bases for V and 8 bases for J; bases not matched to a gene: 9. The CDR3 runs to 15 residues. Germline lookup yields CDR1 SGHVS and CDR2 FQNEAQ. The CDR3 protein is CASSLKLAPTDEQFF. The CDR3 DNA reads as TGTGCCAGCAGCTTAAAACTAGCGCCCACGGATGAGCAGTTCTTC.

Only a few counts were recorded for this clone. The gene calls are TRBV19 and TRBJ2-1; 8 nucleotides line up with TRBD2. J was trimmed by 3 bases and V by 5 bases; bases with no gene match: 6. CDR1 LNHDA and CDR2 SQIVND come from the germline V gene (reference sequence). The CDR3 is 15 amino acids. CDR3 nucleotide sequence: TGTGCCAGTAGTGTTAGCGGGACCTACTACAATGAGCAGTTCTTC. The encoded protein is CASSVSGTYYNEQFF.

This clone was detected only a few times. The chain combines TRBV19 with TRBJ2-7; 7 bases line up with TRBD2. Per germline, CDR1 LNHDA and CDR2 SQIVND (reference sequence). Germline trimming cut 4 bases from V and 7 bases from J; bases unmatched to any gene: 7. The CDR3 totals 13 residues. CDR3 DNA sequence: TGTGCCAGTAGTACCCCCCTGGGGGGGGAGCAGTACTTC. Protein product: CASSTPLGGEQYF.